Listed below are T cell receptor beta chains from one sample, sequenced in a study of radiation and T cells in renal cell carcinoma. Produced via immunoSEQ multiplex PCR; TCRdb's table is partial and in-frame only. The sample holds roughly 120,000 clones; approximately 78% are singletons and the top ten take less than 2.5%. The specimen comprised blood, sampled from a patient whose treatment included radiotherapy and nephrectomy. These receptor sequences come from a woman aged 60 to 75 with renal cell carcinoma. CDR3s leave out the opening cysteine and the closing phenylalanine or tryptophan.

V gene: TRBV4-3
J gene: TRBJ1-1
CDR3 protein: ASSLEHRGTEAF

V gene: TRBV28
J gene: TRBJ2-5
CDR3 protein: ASSSAGRHIQETQY

V gene: TRBV5-4
J gene: TRBJ2-7
CDR3 protein: ASSLVAGSLSEQY

V gene: TRBV27
J gene: TRBJ2-5
CDR3 protein: ASSFAGSITETQY

V gene: TRBV28
J gene: TRBJ2-7
CDR3 protein: ASSLKQGTTVEQY

V gene: TRBV6-6
J gene: TRBJ1-2
CDR3 protein: ASSLRDNGYT

V gene: TRBV12-5
J gene: TRBJ2-5
CDR3 protein: ASAPGTGSVTETQY

V gene: TRBV7-3
J gene: TRBJ2-7
CDR3 protein: ASSLISGRGYEQY

V gene: TRBV19
J gene: TRBJ1-2
CDR3 protein: ASSATVGNDYGYT

V gene: TRBV2
J gene: TRBJ1-1
CDR3 protein: ASRGQGRNTEAF

V gene: TRBV2
J gene: TRBJ1-5
CDR3 protein: ASSVETENQPQH

V gene: TRBV28
J gene: TRBJ1-4
CDR3 protein: ASTLGGSTNEKLF

V gene: TRBV7-9
J gene: TRBJ1-1
CDR3 protein: ASSLGTSEYTEAF

V gene: TRBV5-5
J gene: TRBJ1-1
CDR3 protein: ASSLGSMGIVNTEAF

V gene: TRBV10-3
J gene: TRBJ1-1
CDR3 protein: AISARAPEAF

V gene: TRBV6-5
J gene: TRBJ2-5
CDR3 protein: ASGATQETQY

V gene: TRBV7-3
J gene: TRBJ1-3
CDR3 protein: ASSSGRAAGNTIY

V gene: TRBV2
J gene: TRBJ1-1
CDR3 protein: ASSVPQGGAVEAF

V gene: TRBV10-3
J gene: TRBJ2-1
CDR3 protein: AISEQGLRYNEQF

V gene: TRBV2
J gene: TRBJ2-2
CDR3 protein: ASSVRTGRGTGELF

V gene: TRBV18
J gene: TRBJ2-4
CDR3 protein: ASSLQGQGKNIQY

V gene: TRBV7-9
J gene: TRBJ1-4
CDR3 protein: ASSPRDRGNEKLF

V gene: TRBV2
J gene: TRBJ1-3
CDR3 protein: ASSGRDNSGNTIY

V gene: TRBV28
J gene: TRBJ2-7
CDR3 protein: ASSPPSYEQY

V gene: TRBV4-3
J gene: TRBJ2-3
CDR3 protein: ASSQDSPDTQY

V gene: TRBV6-5
J gene: TRBJ2-7
CDR3 protein: ASSLGGNYEQY

V gene: TRBV27
J gene: TRBJ2-5
CDR3 protein: ASSLSSGQIQETQY

V gene: TRBV5-1
J gene: TRBJ2-1
CDR3 protein: ASSRGGNNEQF

V gene: TRBV7-2
J gene: TRBJ2-3
CDR3 protein: ASSSRRDTYTDTQY

V gene: TRBV11-2
J gene: TRBJ2-7
CDR3 protein: ASSPSIAGYHEQY

V gene: TRBV21-1
J gene: TRBJ2-7
CDR3 protein: ASSKGASGRGGSNEQY

V gene: TRBV28
J gene: TRBJ1-2
CDR3 protein: ASRNSYGYT

V gene: TRBV5-4
J gene: TRBJ2-3
CDR3 protein: ASSLDQLATDTQY

V gene: TRBV5-4
J gene: TRBJ2-3
CDR3 protein: ASRRVIDSTDTQY

V gene: TRBV5-4
J gene: TRBJ1-4
CDR3 protein: ASSGGTARNEKLF

V gene: TRBV6-6
J gene: TRBJ2-3
CDR3 protein: ASTSGGSTDTQY

V gene: TRBV6-5
J gene: TRBJ2-1
CDR3 protein: ASSVTSGGYNEQF

V gene: TRBV27
J gene: TRBJ2-3
CDR3 protein: ASSPTVLVTDTQY

V gene: TRBV6-4
J gene: TRBJ2-1
CDR3 protein: ASSLEGGVGINEQF

V gene: TRBV30
J gene: TRBJ2-2
CDR3 protein: AWKREFDTGELF

V gene: TRBV5-1
J gene: TRBJ2-1
CDR3 protein: ASSPTTGANEQF

V gene: TRBV7-6
J gene: TRBJ1-1
CDR3 protein: ASSPNRRTGRNTEAF

V gene: TRBV10-3
J gene: TRBJ1-6
CDR3 protein: AISGDRFSSPLH

V gene: TRBV10-3
J gene: TRBJ2-6
CDR3 protein: AISVPTGEANVLT

V gene: TRBV30
J gene: TRBJ2-1
CDR3 protein: AWQGDPSYNEQF

V gene: TRBV5-6
J gene: TRBJ2-7
CDR3 protein: ASSLGAGISYEQY

V gene: TRBV5-4
J gene: TRBJ1-1
CDR3 protein: ASSFVSGSEAF

V gene: TRBV4-2
J gene: TRBJ1-3
CDR3 protein: ASSQGGESGNTIY

V gene: TRBV5-6
J gene: TRBJ1-2
CDR3 protein: ASSLGAGPNYGYT

V gene: TRBV6-5
J gene: TRBJ2-3
CDR3 protein: ASSYSAGTDTQY

V gene: TRBV11-3
J gene: TRBJ2-1
CDR3 protein: ASSHQGEVSYNEQF

V gene: TRBV4-1
J gene: TRBJ1-4
CDR3 protein: ASSPTRGTADNEKLF

V gene: TRBV4-1
J gene: TRBJ1-2
CDR3 protein: ASSQGLEPSYGYT